The 20 T cell receptor beta chains listed next were all sequenced from one sample in a study of molecular identifiers for immune sequencing clone quantification. MiXCR, run by TCRdb on the PCR reads, gives a single entry per CDR3 protein. The table lists under 600,000 distinct CDR3 sequences, about 20% of them singletons. The specimen sequenced was naive CD8+ T cells from blood, with Jurkat cell RNA spiked in. Subset specified: FACS-sorted CD8+CD4-CCR7+CD45RA+ naive T cells. The receptors were gathered from a human donor in good health. Some libraries in this study had Jurkat cell RNA spiked in.

This clonotype occurred many times. The V call is TRBV6-2 or TRBV6-3, the J call TRBJ2-3; D remains ambiguous. The germline V gene has CDR1 MNHEY and CDR2 SVGEGT. The V gene lost 4 bases and the J gene lost 5 bases, with 7 bases spanning the gap. This CDR3 region has 12 residues. DNA for the CDR3: TGTGCCAGCAGTTCGGTAGGAGATACGCAGTATTTT. Its protein product is CASSSVGDTQYF.

The chain is built from TRBV4-2 and TRBJ1-5; 9 positions match TRBD1. This CDR3 spans 17 amino acids. J lost 2 bases, V lost 0 bases, and 5 bases had no gene match. Germline-derived CDR1 and CDR2 are LGHNA and YNFKEQ. CDR3 sequence reads: CASSQDLWDRGNQPQHF. Here the CDR3 DNA reads TGTGCCAGCAGCCAAGATCTCTGGGACAGGGGCAATCAGCCCCAGCATTTT.

About this clonotype itself: This may come from a read error, since a much larger clone is one base off. The rearrangement uses TRBV6-5 and TRBJ2-3, with TRBD1 as a possible D gene (5 bases). Germline CDR1 is MNHEY and CDR2 is SVGAGI. The CDR3 contains 13 residues. The CDR3 sequence is CASSYAETDSQYF. The CDR3 DNA is TGTGCCAGCAGTTACGCGGAGACAGATTCGCAGTATTTT.

This clonotype was found many times. This chain connects TRBV4-2 to TRBJ1-1, with a weak D call TRBD1 (5 bases). V was pared by 1 base and J by 1 base, with 10 bases between. The germline CDR1 and CDR2 sequences are LGHNA and YNFKEQ. There are 15 residues in the CDR3. CDR3: CASSQVAGTNTEAFF. The CDR3 nucleotides are TGTGCCAGCAGCCAAGTAGCAGGGACGAACACTGAAGCTTTCTTT.

This clonotype turned up a few times. The chain carries TRBV4-3 and TRBJ2-2; D remains ambiguous. The germline V gene encodes CDR1 LGHNA and CDR2 YSLEER. V gave up 1 base and J gave up 2 bases, with 5 bases separating them. This CDR3 spans 14 amino acids. CDR3 in amino acids: CASSQGSNTGELFF. The CDR3, as DNA: TGCGCCAGCAGCCAAGGATCAAACACCGGGGAGCTGTTTTTT.

Worth noting for this clonotype: Mismatch with germline at one junction end may stem from a read error. The V call is TRBV7-9, the J call TRBJ2-2, with D possibly TRBD2 on 6 matching bases. The CDR3 totals 15 residues. The germline V gene has CDR1 SEHNR and CDR2 FQNEAQ (reference sequence). This CDR3 is CASVGEETNTGGLFF. In DNA form, the CDR3 reads TGTGCCAGCGTAGGGGAAGAGACGAACACCGGGGGGCTGTTTTTT.

Note on this clonotype: A much more abundant neighbour one base away suggests this may be a read error. This rearrangement joins TRBV7-9 to TRBJ2-4; 7 bases agree with TRBD1. V was clipped by 4 bases and J by 0 bases; unmatched bases: 3. Germline CDR1 is SEHNR and CDR2 is FQNEAQ (reference sequence). The CDR3 is 15 amino acids. The CDR3 region is CASSSGGLAKNIQYF. Here the CDR3 DNA reads TGTGCCAGCAGCTCAGGGGGTCTAGCCAAAAACATTCAGTACTTC.

A word on this clonotype: This clone may be a read error of a much larger clone one base away. The chain is built from TRBV5-1 and TRBJ2-1; 7 bases are a match to TRBD1. Germline CDR1 SGHRS, CDR2 YFSETQ. This CDR3 contains 16 residues. For the CDR3, the DNA is TGCGCCAGCAGCTTTAGTCCCGGGACAGCCTACAGTGAGCAGTTCTTC. Translating it yields CASSFSPGTAYSEQFF.

Worth noting for this clonotype: A much larger clone differs from this one at a single base, so this may be a read error. DNA for the CDR3: TGTGCCAGCAGCTTAAGGGCCTTTAGCAATCAGCCCCAGCATTTT. Its translation: CASSLRAFSNQPQHF. This chain uses TRBV7-8 with TRBJ1-5; no clear D. The CDR3 is 15 amino acids. V was shortened by 2 bases and J by 0 bases, with 8 bases between the two germline ends. Germline assignment: CDR1 SGHVS and CDR2 FQNEAQ.

The sample holds many counts of this clonotype. This sequence joins TRBV20-1 and TRBJ1-6; 10 bases match TRBD1. The CDR3 is 15 residues long. The germline gives CDR1 DFQATT, CDR2 SNEGSKA (reference sequence). The V segment lost 5 bases and the J segment 9 bases; nucleotides outside the gene matches: 10. For the CDR3, the DNA is TGCAGTGCTGTCCGGGACAGGGGTTCTGGTTCACCCCTCCACTTT. Protein product: CSAVRDRGSGSPLHF.

This rearrangement joins TRBV27 to TRBJ1-1; D call uncertain. The CDR3 runs 14 residues. Germline V gene data show CDR1 as MNHEY and CDR2 as SMNVEV (reference sequence). V was trimmed by 6 bases and J by 6 bases, leaving 17 bases between them. CDR3 bases: TGTGCCAGCAGCGGTGGGCCCAGAGGCGCTGAAGCTTTCTTT. Encoded protein: CASSGGPRGAEAFF.

The chain has TRBV19 and TRBJ2-1; 8 bases line up with TRBD2. V lost 5 bases, J lost 8 bases, and 17 bases stayed unmatched. CDR3 length equals 17 residues. Germline V CDR1 and CDR2: LNHDA, SQIVND (reference sequence). The CDR3 is CASSLGPGLGVDYEQFF. The CDR3 DNA is TGTGCCAGTAGTCTCGGGCCGGGACTAGGAGTAGACTATGAGCAGTTCTTC.

This clonotype came up many times. CDR3 DNA sequence: TGTGCCAGCAGTCCGGAGGGGTTGGTAGTAGAGACCCAGTACTTC. The encoded protein is CASSPEGLVVETQYF. The V call is TRBV27, the J call TRBJ2-5; possibly TRBD2 for D (6 bases). The CDR3 has 15 residues. The germline V gene encodes CDR1 MNHEY and CDR2 SMNVEV (reference sequence). The germline V and J ends were trimmed by 5 bases and 4 bases, with 17 bases remaining between them.

This clonotype was observed a handful of times. V usage is TRBV21-1 and J usage is TRBJ2-5; the D call TRBD1 from the table was never checked on the DNA. TRBV21-1 is designated a pseudogene. This CDR3 region has 18 residues. The CDR3 nucleotides are TGTGCCAGCAGCAAATCTTTCCCTGGCCAGGGGGCTGGAGAGACCCAGTACTTC. Amino acids: CASSKSFPGQGAGETQYF.

This clonotype has ten or more counts. This chain uses TRBV5-6 with TRBJ1-1, with D perhaps matching TRBD1 (6 bases). Germline CDR1 is SGHDT and CDR2 is YYEEEE. V was pared by 3 bases and J by 1 base, with 16 bases between. CDR3 length: 16 residues. In DNA form, the CDR3 reads TGTGCCAGCAGCTCGTATACAGGGCCGGGGAACACTGAAGCTTTCTTT. Translating it yields CASSSYTGPGNTEAFF.

Comments on this clonotype: Sequence at one end of the junction differs from germline and may be a read error. The rearrangement joins TRBV6-5 to TRBJ1-1; weak D call: TRBD1 (6 bases). The CDR3 is 16 residues long. Germline V CDR1 and CDR2: MNHEY, SVGAGI. CDR3 amino acids: CAGSYSKWGPNTEAFF. The CDR3 DNA reads as TGTGCCGGCAGTTACTCGAAGTGGGGGCCCAACACTGAAGCTTTCTTT.

This clonotype was seen only a few times. The CDR3 sequence is CASTPDQGLTYEQYF. The CDR3 DNA follows: TGTGCCAGCACCCCCGACCAGGGACTTACCTACGAGCAGTACTTC. This chain uses TRBV6-5 with TRBJ2-7; D perhaps matches TRBD2 (6 bases). The CDR3 is 15 residues long. V gave up 7 bases and J gave up 2 bases, with 18 bases separating them. Germline CDR1 MNHEY, CDR2 SVGAGI.

This clonotype was counted only a few times. The chain uses TRBV12-3 or TRBV12-4 and TRBJ1-2; 7 bases are a match to TRBD1. The CDR3 sequence is 16 residues long. Losses at the gene ends were 6 bases for V and 2 bases for J; bases not matched to a gene: 12. The CDR3 here is CASRGQKPIPNYGYTF. The CDR3 DNA reads as TGTGCCAGCAGGGGACAGAAACCAATTCCCAACTATGGCTACACCTTC.

This clonotype has just a few counts. The chain is built from TRBV7-9 and TRBJ1-4, with D possibly TRBD1 on 5 matching bases. The CDR3 totals 17 residues. V was pared by 1 base and J by 8 bases, with 20 bases between. Germline values: CDR1 SEHNR, CDR2 FQNEAQ (reference sequence). The CDR3 DNA follows: TGTGCCAGCAGCTTAGAGGCCCCGCGGGACCGGAGCGAAAAACTGTTTTTT. Translation gives CASSLEAPRDRSEKLFF. The variable domain in full, with the rest retrieved from reference TRBV7-9 and TRBJ1-4, is DTGVSQNPRHKITKRGQNVTFRCDPISEHNRLYWYRQTLGQGPEFLTYFQNEAQLEKSRLLSDRFSAERPKGSFSTLEIQRTEQGDSAMYLCASSLEAPRDRSEKLFFGSGTQLSVL.

Note on this clonotype: A much bigger clone sits one base away, suggesting this may be a read error. CDR3 in DNA: TGTGCCAGCAGTGCGGAGGGCGGAGGGACTGAAGCTTCCTTT. Translated, it gives CASSAEGGGTEASF. The chain links TRBV2 to TRBJ1-1, with D perhaps TRBD1 (5 bases). This CDR3 has 14 amino acids. In germline, CDR1 is SNHLY, CDR2 FYNNEI.